The rows below give T cell receptor beta chains drawn from one sample of a study of blood T cell repertoires in COVID-19. The assay was immunoSEQ multiplex PCR, and TCRdb's table has in-frame clones only and misses some. This sample has roughly 180,000 clones, with approximately 90% found just once. The sequenced sample consisted of peripheral blood. The source is a woman aged 30 to 39 with active or convalescent COVID-19. Each CDR3 is given with its conserved first and last residue. A D gene is named only where the DNA matches it firmly. Clone size, where shown, is once, few, many, or a class for clones that have expanded.

>TRBJ1-5|-|-|TRBV12-3/TRBV12-4
CASSLGGDQPQHF
TGTGCCAGCAGTTTAGGGGGGGATCAGCCCCAGCATTTT
>TRBJ1-6|TRBD1|-|TRBV15
CATVDRVSGNSPLHF
TGTGCCACCGTCGACAGGGTATCGGGTAATTCACCCCTCCACTTT
>TRBJ1-3|-|-|TRBV5-6
CASSLYGVENTIYF
TGTGCCAGCAGCTTGTACGGGGTTGAAAACACCATATATTTT
>TRBJ2-7|-|-|TRBV7-9
CASSLVLTGNHEQYF
TGTGCCAGCAGCTTAGTCCTCACAGGGAACCACGAGCAGTACTTC
>TRBJ2-3|TRBD2|-|TRBV10-1
CASRVDAGGSTDTQYF
TGCGCCAGCAGGGTAGATGCGGGAGGAAGCACAGATACGCAGTATTTT
>TRBJ1-1|-|-|TRBV25-1
CASSETTPLGVNAEAFF
TGTGCCAGCAGTGAAACAACTCCCCTTGGAGTTAACGCTGAAGCTTTCTTT
>TRBJ1-4|TRBD1|-|TRBV19
CASSNPTGPTNEKLFF
TGTGCCAGTAGTAATCCGACAGGGCCAACTAATGAAAAACTGTTTTTT
>TRBJ1-1|-|-|TRBV19
CASSIRGAPDNTEAFF
TGTGCCAGTAGTATCCGGGGGGCGCCGGACAACACTGAAGCTTTCTTT
>TRBJ1-5|TRBD1|-|TRBV19
CASSIGDRGNQPQHF
TGTGCCAGTAGTATAGGGGACAGGGGCAATCAGCCCCAGCATTTT
>TRBJ2-1|-|-|TRBV12-5
CASGSGLAKGTYNEQFF
TGTGCTAGTGGTTCCGGGCTAGCAAAAGGGACCTACAATGAGCAGTTCTTC
>TRBJ2-7|TRBD1|-|TRBV24-1
CATSVKGAGSYEQYF
TGTGCCACCAGTGTTAAGGGGGCCGGTTCCTACGAGCAGTACTTC
>TRBJ1-1|TRBD1|-|TRBV7-9
CASSPTGVAEAFF
TGTGCCAGCAGCCCGACAGGGGTCGCTGAAGCTTTCTTT
>TRBJ2-4|-|-|TRBV27
CASSPLAKNIQYF
TGTGCCAGCAGTCCTCTAGCCAAAAACATTCAGTACTTC
>TRBJ1-1|TRBD1|-|TRBV7-9
CASSPTGYTEAFF
TGTGCCAGCAGCCCGACAGGGTACACTGAAGCTTTCTTT
>TRBJ1-5|-|-|TRBV21-1
CASPDRGGQPQHF
TGTGCCAGCCCCGACAGGGGCGGGCAGCCCCAGCATTTT
>TRBJ2-5|-|-|TRBV27
CASRAGWETQYF
TGTGCCAGCAGAGCCGGTTGGGAGACCCAGTACTTC
>TRBJ1-2|-|once|TRBV7-9
CASSAVGQRGYTF
TGTGCCAGCAGCGCTGTCGGACAGAGGGGCTACACCTTC
>TRBJ2-7|-|-|TRBV28
CASSSSGLYEQYF
TGTGCCAGCTCGAGTAGCGGCCTTTACGAGCAGTACTTC
>TRBJ2-7|-|-|TRBV11-2
CASSLAFGGGQYEQYF
TGTGCCAGCAGCTTAGCTTTTGGAGGGGGACAGTACGAGCAGTACTTC
>TRBJ1-2|-|-|TRBV5-6
CASSFTGNYGYTF
TGTGCCAGCAGCTTTACAGGCAACTATGGCTACACCTTC
>TRBJ1-1|-|-|TRBV7-2
CASSLFDTEAFF
TGTGCCAGCAGCTTATTCGACACTGAAGCTTTCTTT
>TRBJ1-4|-|-|TRBV7-8
CASSSGLSGVEKLFF
TGTGCCAGCAGCTCGGGACTATCAGGGGTTGAAAAACTGTTTTTT
>TRBJ2-7|-|-|TRBV14
CASSQDTGPYEQYF
TGTGCCAGCAGCCAAGATACAGGGCCCTACGAGCAGTACTTC
>TRBJ1-6|-|-|TRBV2
CASNRFNSPLHF
TGTGCCAGCAACAGGTTTAATTCACCCCTCCACTTT
>TRBJ1-4|TRBD1|-|TRBV4-1
CASSQTGVAKLFF
TGCGCCAGCAGCCAGACAGGGGTTGCAAAACTGTTTTTT
>TRBJ1-1|-|-|TRBV3-1/TRBV3-2
CASSHGTTLYEAFF
TGTGCCAGCAGCCACGGGACAACCCTCTATGAAGCTTTCTTT
>TRBJ1-6|-|-|TRBV11-3
CASSARYRNSPLHF
TGTGCCAGCAGCGCGAGATATAGAAATTCACCCCTCCACTTT
>TRBJ1-2|TRBD1|-|TRBV28
CASSSPGQGIVYTF
TGTGCCAGCAGTTCCCCGGGACAGGGAATTGTCTACACCTTC
>TRBJ2-2|TRBD1|-|TRBV18
CASSHPDRGLGGELFF
TGTGCCAGCTCACACCCGGACAGGGGGCTTGGCGGGGAGCTGTTTTTT
>TRBJ1-2|TRBD1|-|TRBV12-5
CASGLLRQGVQLYYGYTF
TGTGCTAGTGGTTTGCTTCGACAGGGGGTCCAATTATACTATGGCTACACCTTC
>TRBJ1-3|-|-|TRBV19
CASSPDSSGNTIYF
TGTGCCAGTAGTCCCGACAGCTCTGGAAACACCATATATTTT